These T cell receptor beta chains were read from a single sample in a study of OX40 agonist ivuxolimab in advanced cancers. Clones were read by immunoSEQ multiplex PCR, and TCRdb kept only the in-frame ones, dropping some. The sample lists tens of thousands of clones; around 90% were seen once. Sequences were derived from CD4+ or CD8+ T cells sorted from blood, sampled in a trial of the OX40 agonist ivuxolimab. These receptors were obtained from an adult with an advanced solid tumor such as melanoma, head and neck, liver or kidney cancer. The CDR3 runs from the conserved cysteine through the conserved F or W. The order of the fields is J gene, D gene, V gene, clone size, CDR3 length, CDR3 DNA, CDR3 protein. The D gene is left open where the match is weak. Not all rows give a size; the values are once, few, many and, for expanded clones, a class.

>TRBJ2-3|TRBD2|TRBV28|NA|18
TGTGCCAGCAGCCTGACTCGGGGGGTTGGCTATCGCACAGATACGCAGTATTTT
CASSLTRGVGYRTDTQYF
>TRBJ2-3|TRBD1|TRBV7-3|once|14
TGTGCCAGCAGGGACGGGACAGGGGGCAATACGCAGTATTTT
CASRDGTGGNTQYF
>TRBJ2-1|NA|TRBV7-6|NA|16
TGTGCCAGCAGCCCGAGACCCGGGCCATCCTACAATGAGCAGTTCTTC
CASSPRPGPSYNEQFF
>TRBJ2-7|NA|TRBV7-9|NA|11
TGTGCCAGCAGCTCGGCCTACGAGCAGTACTTC
CASSSAYEQYF
>TRBJ2-7|NA|TRBV7-2|NA|11
TGTGCCAGCAGCGTCTCCTACGAGCAGTACTTC
CASSVSYEQYF
>TRBJ1-5|TRBD1|TRBV30|NA|12
TGTGCCTGGAACAGGGGCGGTCAGCCCCAGCATTTT
CAWNRGGQPQHF
>TRBJ2-1|NA|TRBV25-1|NA|11
TGTGCCAGCGCAGGGATGCATGAGCAGTTCTTC
CASAGMHEQFF
>TRBJ2-3|NA|TRBV19|NA|16
TGTGCCAGTAGTATGGCCGTCTCGACTAGCACAGATACGCAGTATTTT
CASSMAVSTSTDTQYF
>TRBJ2-2|NA|TRBV19|NA|14
TGTGCCAGTACCGCTATGGACAGCTCCGGGGAGCTGTTTTTT
CASTAMDSSGELFF
>TRBJ2-3|NA|TRBV29-1|few|12
TGCAGCGTTGGGAGGGAGACAGATACGCAGTATTTT
CSVGRETDTQYF
>TRBJ2-1|NA|TRBV5-8|NA|15
TGTGCCAGCAGCTTGGTTCGAAGCTCCTACAATGAGCAGTTCTTC
CASSLVRSSYNEQFF
>TRBJ1-2|NA|TRBV29-1|NA|13
TGCAGCGTTGTTGGTAACGCTAACTATGGCTACACCTTC
CSVVGNANYGYTF
>TRBJ2-2|NA|TRBV18|NA|14
TGTGCCAGCTCACCTCTTACAGACACCGGGGAGCTGTTTTTT
CASSPLTDTGELFF
>TRBJ1-2|NA|TRBV11-1|NA|13
TGTGCCAGCAGCCTGGGGACCCGTGGGGGCTACACCTTC
CASSLGTRGGYTF
>TRBJ1-1|NA|TRBV6-5|NA|14
TGTGCCAGCAGTTCCGAGCCTCGGGTCACTGAAGCTTTCTTT
CASSSEPRVTEAFF
>TRBJ2-2|TRBD1|TRBV11-3|NA|16
TGTGCCAGCAGCCGAGGAGGGACAGGGCCGACCGGGGAGCTGTTTTTT
CASSRGGTGPTGELFF
>TRBJ2-7|NA|TRBV10-3|NA|11
TGTGCCATCATGGGAGCGAGGGAGCAGTACTTC
CAIMGAREQYF
>TRBJ2-5|NA|TRBV6-6|NA|14
TGTGCCAGCAGTTTAGGTTTGGGTCAAGAGACCCAGTACTTC
CASSLGLGQETQYF
>TRBJ2-3|TRBD2|TRBV5-4|NA|16
TGTGCCAGCAGCTTGGCCCGGCTAGCGGGCACAGATACGCAGTATTTT
CASSLARLAGTDTQYF
>TRBJ2-6|NA|TRBV28|once|16
TGTGCCAGCAGTTTCAAAAAGGTTCCCGGGGCCAACGTCCTGACTTTC
CASSFKKVPGANVLTF
>TRBJ1-2|NA|TRBV6-6|NA|13
TGTGCCAGCAATCCGGAGGTCCGTTCTGGCTACACCTTC
CASNPEVRSGYTF
>TRBJ2-5|TRBD1|TRBV11-2|NA|14
TGTGCCAGCAGCTCGGGACAGGGTATCGGGACCCAGTACTTC
CASSSGQGIGTQYF
>TRBJ2-2|TRBD2|TRBV19|NA|17
TGTGCCAGTAGTATGAGTCGAGCGGGGCGCTACACCGGGGAGCTGTTTTTT
CASSMSRAGRYTGELFF
>TRBJ1-5|TRBD1|TRBV28|NA|14
TGTGCCAGCAGTTTAGGTGTAGGGACAGGAGCCCAGCATTTT
CASSLGVGTGAQHF
>TRBJ2-1|NA|TRBV19|NA|13
TGTGCCAGTAGGCAGGGGTCCAACAATGAGCAGTTCTTC
CASRQGSNNEQFF
>TRBJ2-1|TRBD2|TRBV2|once|11
TGTGCCAGCAGCGAGCGGGAGGGCCGGTTCTTC
CASSEREGRFF
>TRBJ1-2|NA|TRBV18|NA|13
TGTGCCAGCTCACCACCCGCGGAAAGTGGCTACACCTTC
CASSPPAESGYTF
>TRBJ1-1|TRBD1|TRBV19|NA|15
TGTGCCAGTAGTTTCCGGGACAGAGACAACACTGAAGCTTTCTTT
CASSFRDRDNTEAFF
>TRBJ2-7|NA|TRBV18|NA|13
TGTGCCAGCTCAGCCGGGCAAGAGGGGAAGCAGTACTTC
CASSAGQEGKQYF
>TRBJ1-4|NA|TRBV4-1|NA|15
TGCGCCAGCAGCGATGGACAGTTGTCTAATGAAAAACTGTTTTTT
CASSDGQLSNEKLFF
>TRBJ1-4|TRBD1|TRBV15|NA|13
TGTGCCACCAGCGGGACAGGGGACGAAAAACTGTTTTTT
CATSGTGDEKLFF
>TRBJ2-3|NA|TRBV5-1|NA|16
TGCGCCAGCAGCTTGAGTAAAGGGCTAGCAACAGATACGCAGTATTTT
CASSLSKGLATDTQYF
>TRBJ2-3|TRBD1|TRBV6-6|NA|16
TGTGCCAGCAGTTACCCCACAGGGGGTGGATCAGATACGCAGTATTTT
CASSYPTGGGSDTQYF
>TRBJ2-3|NA|TRBV4-1|NA|17
TGCGCCAGCAGCCAAGAATTCGGGCATTACCGGACAGATACGCAGTATTTT
CASSQEFGHYRTDTQYF
>TRBJ1-2|TRBD1|TRBV7-2|NA|16
TGTGCCAGCAGCCGGACAGGGGGCGCTACCAACTATGGCTACACCTTC
CASSRTGGATNYGYTF
>TRBJ2-2|NA|TRBV2|NA|14
TGTGCCAGCCGGGGGCGAGCGAACACCGGGGAGCTGTTTTTT
CASRGRANTGELFF
>TRBJ1-1|NA|TRBV19|NA|14
TGTGCCAGTAGTATCAATCTGATGAACACTGAAGCTTTCTTT
CASSINLMNTEAFF
>TRBJ1-1|NA|TRBV18|NA|13
TGTGCCAGCTCACTACGATTTAACACTGAAGCTTTCTTT
CASSLRFNTEAFF
>TRBJ2-1|NA|TRBV6-1|NA|13
TGTGCCAGCAGTACTGGACTTAACAATGAGCAGTTCTTC
CASSTGLNNEQFF
>TRBJ2-7|TRBD1|TRBV7-8|NA|16
TGTGCCAGCAGCCTCCCCCGGGACAGGGGTTCCTACGAGCAGTACTTC
CASSLPRDRGSYEQYF
>TRBJ2-5|NA|TRBV5-5|once|13
TGTGCCAGCAGCTTGTTAAACGAAGAGACCCAGTACTTC
CASSLLNEETQYF
>TRBJ1-5|TRBD1|TRBV18|NA|17
TGTGCCAGCTCACCAGATCCGGGACAGCAGGGCTATCAGCCCCAGCATTTT
CASSPDPGQQGYQPQHF